This passage covers 21 T cell receptor beta chains from one sample sequenced in a study of PD-1 blockade in classical Hodgkin lymphoma. Here immunoSEQ multiplex PCR was the method, and the copy in TCRdb shows in-frame clones only, minus some. The sample lists about 30,000 clones, around 67% occurring once. Every single patient, without exception, relapsed after autologous stem cell transplantation, and brentuximab vedotin exposure varied. This material consisted of peripheral blood mononuclear cells (PBMCs), taken before the second cycle of nivolumab. Source of these receptors: a human donor with classical Hodgkin lymphoma.

This chain uses TRBV6-1 with TRBJ2-7; 8 bases fit TRBD2. The junction had 9 bases not matched to a gene; V was cut back by 6 bases and J by 2 bases. The length of the CDR3 is 15 residues. Germline assignment: CDR1 MNHNS and CDR2 SASEGT. In DNA, the CDR3 is TGTGCCAGCAGCCGTAGCGGGGTTAAAACCTACGAGCAGTACTTC. This encodes CASSRSGVKTYEQYF.

V is TRBV18 and J is TRBJ2-5; D not resolved. V lost 3 bases and J lost 1, with 3 bases in between. The CDR3 is 12 amino acids. Per germline, CDR1 KGHSH and CDR2 LQKENI. CDR3 loop: CASSPIQETQYF. Here the CDR3 DNA reads TGTGCCAGCTCACCCATCCAAGAGACCCAGTACTTC.

The chain is built from TRBV5-1 and TRBJ1-1, with a weak D call TRBD1 (6 bases). V was trimmed by 1 base and J by 4 bases, leaving 17 bases between them. Germline lookup yields CDR1 SGHRS and CDR2 YFSETQ. CDR3 length equals 16 residues. The CDR3 loop is CASSLSLQGSSTEAFF. DNA of the CDR3: TGCGCCAGCAGCTTGAGCCTCCAGGGGTCGAGCACTGAAGCTTTCTTT. Variable domain in full (rest from reference TRBV5-1 and TRBJ1-1): KAGVTQTPRYLIKTRGQQVTLSCSPISGHRSVSWYQQTPGQGLQFLFEYFSETQRNKGNFPGRFSGRQFSNSRSEMNVSTLELGDSALYLCASSLSLQGSSTEAFFGQGTRLTVV.

This clone was found many times. The gene calls are TRBV5-1 and TRBJ1-3, with unresolved D. This CDR3 has 15 residues. CDR1 SGHRS and CDR2 YFSETQ come from the germline V gene. Deletions cut 0 bases from V and 0 bases from J, with 7 bases between. The CDR3 nucleotides read TGCGCCAGCAGCTTGGGGGCGAGCTCTGGAAACACCATATATTTT. It translates to CASSLGASSGNTIYF.

The chain has TRBV6-6 and TRBJ1-5; 7 bases line up with TRBD1. Germline V gives CDR1 MNHNY, CDR2 SVGAGI (reference sequence). V dropped 5 bases and J dropped 3; count of bases not matched to a gene: 7. This CDR3 has 15 residues. CDR3 sequence reads: CASSDEGTANQPQHF. CDR3 sequence (DNA): TGTGCCAGCAGTGACGAAGGGACAGCCAATCAGCCCCAGCATTTT.

This chain joins TRBV6-1 and TRBJ1-5; D is ambiguous. CDR1 is MNHNS, CDR2 SASEGT, per germline. This CDR3 has 15 residues. Trimming cost V 1 base and J 0 bases, with 7 bases left between them. This chain's CDR3 is CASSEDGYSNQPQHF. Written as DNA, the CDR3 is TGTGCCAGCAGTGAAGACGGGTATAGCAATCAGCCCCAGCATTTT.

The gene calls are TRBV9 and TRBJ1-3, with D unclear. This CDR3 has 15 residues. V was trimmed by 3 bases and J by 0 bases, leaving 10 bases between them. Per the germline V gene, CDR1 is SGDLS and CDR2 is YYNGEE. The CDR3 nucleotides read TGTGCCAGCAGCGAGGTCCGGGGCTCTGGAAACACCATATATTTT. Residues: CASSEVRGSGNTIYF.

V usage is TRBV7-8 and J usage is TRBJ1-1; D gene unclear. CDR1 is SGHVS, CDR2 FQNEAQ, per germline. This CDR3 spans 13 amino acids. V lost 0 bases to trimming and J lost 6 bases, with 8 bases between them. The CDR3 DNA is TGTGCCAGCAGCTTAGCGCTGGGTGCTGAAGCTTTCTTT. It translates to CASSLALGAEAFF.

By frequency in the sample, this clone is medium-sized. This chain links TRBV6-1 with TRBJ1-6, with D hard to call. Trimming shortened V by 7 bases and J by 6 bases, and 10 bases separated the two germline ends. The germline V gene has CDR1 MNHNS and CDR2 SASEGT. This CDR3 has 13 residues. CDR3 in amino acids: CASIPAGNSPLHF. The CDR3 region has the DNA TGTGCCAGCATTCCCGCCGGTAATTCACCCCTCCACTTT.

This chain uses TRBV7-2 with TRBJ2-5; no clear D. The germline V and J ends were trimmed by 6 bases and 5 bases, with 13 bases remaining between them. This CDR3 has 13 amino acids. Germline CDR1 is SGHTA and CDR2 is FQGNSA. CDR3: CASSQSYAETQYF. CDR3 sequence (DNA): TGTGCCAGCAGTCAATCGTACGCGGAGACCCAGTACTTC.

This chain uses TRBV4-3 with TRBJ1-5; possibly TRBD1 for D (5 bases). V lost 2 bases to trimming and J lost 4 bases, with 12 bases between them. This CDR3 spans 15 amino acids. Germline CDR1 and CDR2: LGHNA and YSLEER. The CDR3 DNA is TGCGCCAGCAGCCAATCCGGGACTGGGAATCAGCCCCAGCATTTT. Amino acid sequence: CASSQSGTGNQPQHF.

The chain links TRBV30 to TRBJ2-7; TRBD1 agrees at 8 bases. Germline V gene sequence: CDR1 GTSNPN, CDR2 SVGIG (reference sequence). This CDR3 contains 14 residues. V shed 5 bases and J 3 bases; nucleotides not matched to a gene: 9. CDR3 nucleotides: TGTGCCTGGGCAGGACAGGGTTCTTTCTACGAGCAGTACTTC. Protein: CAWAGQGSFYEQYF.

The chain links TRBV5-5 to TRBJ2-3, with D possibly TRBD1 on 5 matching bases. Per germline, CDR1 SGHKS and CDR2 YYEKEE (reference sequence). The CDR3 extends over 17 amino acids. Trimming pared 2 bases from V and 1 base from J, leaving 17 bases between. The CDR3 reads CASSFGPTGGGTDTQYF. DNA of the CDR3: TGTGCCAGCAGCTTTGGTCCAACAGGTGGGGGCACAGATACGCAGTATTTT.

The sample holds a few counts of this clone. This sequence joins TRBV27 and TRBJ1-1, with TRBD1 matching 8 bases. Germline loops: CDR1 MNHEY, CDR2 SMNVEV (reference sequence). This CDR3 region has 12 residues. V shed 3 bases and J 8 bases; nucleotides not matched to a gene: 2. CDR3 sequence: CASSFRQGEAFF. In DNA form, the CDR3 reads TGTGCCAGCAGTTTTAGACAGGGGGAAGCTTTCTTT.

In regard to this clone: It may be a read error: a sequence one base away is much more abundant. The chain employs TRBV11-2 and TRBJ1-5; D is unresolved. Germline values: CDR1 SGHAT, CDR2 FQNNGV. The CDR3 runs 13 residues. Trimming took off 0 bases at V and 0 bases at J, with 0 bases between the two ends. CDR3 sequence reads: CASSLDSNQPQHF. The DNA for the CDR3 is TGTGCCAGCAGCTTAGATAGCAATCAGCCCCAGCATTTT. Based on the CDR3 plus reference TRBV11-2 and TRBJ1-5, the full variable domain is EAGVAQSPRYKIIEKRQSVAFWCNPISGHATLYWYQQILGQGPKLLIQFQNNGVVDDSQLPKDRFSAERLKGVDSTLKIQPAKLEDSAVYLCASSLDSNQPQHFGDGTRLSIL.

The V and J genes are TRBV6-6 and TRBJ1-2; possible D gene TRBD1, 6 bases. The germline V gene encodes CDR1 MNHNY and CDR2 SVGAGI (reference sequence). The V end was cut by 5 bases, the J end by 7 bases, with 17 bases between. The CDR3 is 14 amino acids. The CDR3 sequence: CASSTIRGAGGYTF. CDR3 coding DNA: TGTGCCAGCAGTACGATACGGGGGGCAGGTGGCTACACCTTC.

This clone was seen more than once but under ten times. This chain joins TRBV7-2 and TRBJ2-2, with D maybe TRBD1 (6 bases). Germline V CDR1 and CDR2: SGHTA, FQGNSA. The CDR3 is 14 residues long. Trimming left V 5 bases short and J 0 bases short, with 7 bases between. The CDR3, as DNA: TGTGCCAGCAGCCGGGACACGAACACCGGGGAGCTGTTTTTT. This encodes CASSRDTNTGELFF.

Only a few counts were recorded for this clone. J is TRBJ2-2 and V is TRBV19; perhaps TRBD2 as D (6 bases). Trimming took 3 bases from V and 4 from J, leaving 15 bases between them. Germline CDR1 is LNHDA and CDR2 is SQIVND (reference sequence). The CDR3 length is 16 residues. The CDR3 region is CASSISGPWGTGELFF. The CDR3 bases are TGTGCCAGTAGTATCAGCGGGCCATGGGGCACCGGGGAGCTGTTTTTT.

The chain is built from TRBV7-6 and TRBJ2-7; 9 nucleotides line up with TRBD1. Germline V CDR1 and CDR2: SGHVS, FNYEAQ. This CDR3 spans 15 amino acids. With 4 bases clipped from V and 6 bases from J, the junction kept 10 bases outside the gene matches. CDR3 sequence: CASSSPRDRVSEQYF. Written as DNA, the CDR3 is TGTGCCAGCAGCTCCCCCCGGGACAGGGTGAGCGAGCAGTACTTC.

The rearrangement links TRBV5-1 to TRBJ2-3; 7 positions agree with TRBD2. CDR3 length: 15 amino acids. J gave up 4 bases and V 0 bases, and 5 bases lay outside the gene matches. The germline gives CDR1 SGHRS, CDR2 YFSETQ. The CDR3 spells CASSLDGGLADTQYF. In nucleotides, the CDR3 is TGCGCCAGCAGCTTGGACGGGGGGTTAGCAGATACGCAGTATTTT.

V is TRBV6-1 and J is TRBJ1-4, with a weak D call TRBD1 (5 bases). This CDR3 is 16 amino acids long. V gave up 1 base and J gave up 6 bases, with 15 bases separating them. CDR1 is MNHNS, CDR2 SASEGT, per germline. CDR3 nucleotide sequence: TGTGCCAGCAGTGAAGGGGGGGTAGGAGGACATGAAAAACTGTTTTTT. It translates to CASSEGGVGGHEKLFF.